These 20 T cell receptor beta chains were all obtained from the same sample, sequenced in a study of cytomegalovirus exposure and HLA in healthy donors. Primers for the PCR totalled 60 Vbeta and 13 Jbeta. Only in-frame clones appear in the TCRdb table, and some are missing; sequencing was by immunoSEQ multiplex PCR. This repertoire shows about 110,000 clones, over 65% found once; its top ten account for nearly 0.9%. The specimen was PBMCs. The receptors here all came from a woman aged 25 to 39 in good health and CMV-seronegative.

The chain links TRBV19 to TRBJ1-2, with 11 bases aligning to TRBD1. The CDR3 totals 16 residues. V lost 5 bases, J lost 5 bases, and 10 bases stayed unmatched. Per the germline V gene, CDR1 is LNHDA and CDR2 is SQIVND (reference sequence). CDR3 DNA: TGTGCCAGTAGTCCTTCTCGGACAGGGGGCTATTATGGCTACACCTTC. Its translation: CASSPSRTGGYYGYTF.

In this sample, this clone turned up a few times. The chain has TRBV9 and TRBJ1-1; the D is unclear. This CDR3 is built from 14 residues. Germline-derived CDR1 and CDR2 are SGDLS and YYNGEE. Trimming took off 4 bases at V and 1 base at J, with 11 bases between the two ends. In DNA form, the CDR3 reads TGTGCCAGCAGCCGGGAGAGGCGGAACACTGAAGCTTTCTTT. It yields the protein CASSRERRNTEAFF.

The chain employs TRBV20-1 and TRBJ1-4, with TRBD1 matching 7 bases. The V gene end was trimmed by 1 base and the J gene end by 15 bases; junction bases not matched to a gene: 5. The CDR3 length is 11 residues. The germline V gene has CDR1 DFQATT and CDR2 SNEGSKA (reference sequence). The chain's CDR3 is CSARAAGTVFF. As DNA, the CDR3 is TGCAGTGCTAGAGCAGCCGGGACAGTGTTTTTT.

The chain has TRBV27 and TRBJ2-7; TRBD1 agrees at 8 bases. This CDR3 contains 16 residues. From germline, CDR1 is MNHEY and CDR2 SMNVEV (reference sequence). Germline trimming cut 5 bases from V and 1 base from J; bases unmatched to any gene: 10. CDR3 nucleotide sequence: TGTGCCAGCAGTCCAACCCCACAGGGGGTGTCCTACGAGCAGTACTTC. Translation: CASSPTPQGVSYEQYF.

This clone has only one observation. The chain couples TRBV27 to TRBJ2-7; 7 positions agree with TRBD1. Germline-derived CDR1 and CDR2 are MNHEY and SMNVEV (reference sequence). This CDR3 contains 13 residues. V shed 8 bases and J 2 bases; nucleotides not matched to a gene: 6. The CDR3 spells CASGSGQTYEQYF. The CDR3 DNA sequence: TGTGCCAGCGGTTCGGGACAGACCTACGAGCAGTACTTC.

This chain uses TRBV30 with TRBJ2-3; 7 bases align to TRBD2. Germline values: CDR1 GTSNPN, CDR2 SVGIG (reference sequence). V lost 4 bases to trimming and J lost 2 bases; unmatched junction nucleotides: 6. There are 14 residues in the CDR3. CDR3 protein: CAWTSGIATDTQYF. CDR3 coding DNA: TGTGCCTGGACCAGCGGGATAGCCACAGATACGCAGTATTTT. Complete variable domain (other parts from reference TRBV30 and TRBJ2-3): SQTIHQWPATLVQPVGSPLSLECTVEGTSNPNLYWYRQAAGRGLQLLFYSVGIGQISSEVPQNLSASRPQDRQFILSSKKLLLSDSGFYLCAWTSGIATDTQYFGPGTRLTVL.

V gene TRBV6-6 combines with J gene TRBJ1-2; a possible D gene is TRBD1 (5 bases). CDR3 size: 16 residues. V lost 0 bases and J lost 5, with 16 bases in between. The germline gives CDR1 MNHNY, CDR2 SVGAGI (reference sequence). The CDR3 nucleotides are TGTGCCAGCAGTTACTCTACCGGGACTCCTCCATATGGCTACACCTTC. Its translation is CASSYSTGTPPYGYTF.

A few counts support this clone. V usage is TRBV28 and J usage is TRBJ1-1; 9 bases are shared with TRBD1. Germline trimming cut 5 bases from V and 8 bases from J; bases unmatched to any gene: 3. The CDR3 sequence is 12 residues long. The germline V gene has CDR1 MDHEN and CDR2 SYDVKM. CDR3 nucleotide sequence: TGTGCCAGCAGTGGGACAGGGAGGGAAGCTTTCTTT. This gives the protein CASSGTGREAFF.

The chain joins TRBV18 to TRBJ1-1; D is unresolved. V was pared by 3 bases and J by 1 base, with 6 bases between. The CDR3 loop spans 13 amino acids. Germline V gives CDR1 KGHSH, CDR2 LQKENI. CDR3 nucleotide sequence: TGTGCCAGCTCACCTATAGCGAACACTGAAGCTTTCTTT. Amino acids: CASSPIANTEAFF.

CDR3 sequence (DNA): TGCGCCAGCAGTACCAGGACAGGGGGCGCGGCCACTGAAGCTTTCTTT. Translated, it gives CASSTRTGGAATEAFF. The chain couples TRBV5-1 to TRBJ1-1, with 11 bases that match TRBD1. CDR3 length: 16 residues. Germline V gene data show CDR1 as SGHRS and CDR2 as YFSETQ. J was trimmed by 4 bases and V by 5 bases; bases with no gene match: 10.

This clone was observed a single time. This chain links TRBV5-1 with TRBJ1-1; 9 nucleotides line up with TRBD1. Germline V gives CDR1 SGHRS, CDR2 YFSETQ. The J segment lost 3 bases and the V segment lost 5 bases, leaving 2 bases of the junction unmatched. The CDR3 has 13 residues. CDR3 region: CASRDRGDTEAFF. In nucleotides, the CDR3 is TGCGCCAGCAGGGACAGGGGTGACACTGAAGCTTTCTTT.

The chain links TRBV7-9 to TRBJ1-2; D is uncertain. Germline CDR1 SEHNR, CDR2 FQNEAQ (reference sequence). The CDR3 totals 13 residues. V was trimmed by 1 base and J by 10 bases, leaving 13 bases between them. Here the CDR3 reads CASSLGWAPAYTF. The CDR3 DNA reads as TGTGCCAGCAGCTTAGGATGGGCCCCCGCCTACACCTTC. The full variable domain, with the rest looked up from reference TRBV7-9 and TRBJ1-2, is DTGVSQNPRHKITKRGQNVTFRCDPISEHNRLYWYRQTLGQGPEFLTYFQNEAQLEKSRLLSDRFSAERPKGSFSTLEIQRTEQGDSAMYLCASSLGWAPAYTFGSGTRLTVV.

The V and J genes are TRBV29-1 and TRBJ2-7; 7 positions match TRBD1. The germline V gene has CDR1 SQVTM and CDR2 ANQGSEA. J gave up 4 bases and V 6 bases, and 3 bases lay outside the gene matches. CDR3 length: 11 residues. CDR3 amino acids: CSVEDRYEQYF. The CDR3, as DNA: TGCAGCGTGGAGGACAGGTACGAGCAGTACTTC.

CDR3 in DNA: TGTGCCAGCAGCAATACAGGGGTACACGGAGATACGCAGTATTTT. This codes for CASSNTGVHGDTQYF. The chain couples TRBV6-5 to TRBJ2-3, with 7 nucleotides matching TRBD1. Per the germline V gene, CDR1 is MNHEY and CDR2 is SVGAGI. The V gene end was trimmed by 6 bases and the J gene end by 5 bases; junction bases not matched to a gene: 11. The CDR3 has 15 residues.

This clone was found once. The genes are TRBV7-8 and TRBJ1-2; maybe TRBD1 (5 bases). The CDR3 is made up of 14 amino acids. Germline V lookup: CDR1 SGHVS, CDR2 FQNEAQ. Trimming shortened V by 2 bases and J by 6 bases, and 13 bases separated the two germline ends. The CDR3 sequence is CASSLNSGMDGYTF. The DNA for the CDR3 is TGTGCCAGCAGCTTAAATTCAGGGATGGATGGCTACACCTTC.

The V call is TRBV7-2, the J call TRBJ1-1; D not certain. V was trimmed by 5 bases and J by 4 bases, leaving 11 bases between them. The germline gives CDR1 SGHTA, CDR2 FQGNSA. This CDR3 is 13 amino acids long. The CDR3 loop reads CASSPPGSTEAFF. The CDR3 bases are TGTGCCAGCAGCCCGCCGGGTAGCACTGAAGCTTTCTTT.

Note on this clone: An end of the junction differs from the germline gene, which may be a read error. CDR3 bases: TGTGCCTGGAATCGAGTTCACTTCTTGGGGGACAGAGACTACGAGCAGCACTTC. It is translated as CAWNRVHFLGDRDYEQHF. The chain joins TRBV30 to TRBJ2-7, with 7 bases that match TRBD1. CDR1 GTSNPN and CDR2 SVGIG come from the germline V gene (reference sequence). CDR3 size: 18 residues.

The chain recombines TRBV7-6 with TRBJ2-1; 10 nucleotides align to TRBD2. V lost 3 bases to trimming and J lost 5 bases; unmatched junction nucleotides: 7. Germline CDR1 SGHVS, CDR2 FNYEAQ. The CDR3 runs to 16 residues. This CDR3 is CASSFSTSGIDNEQFF. In DNA form, the CDR3 reads TGTGCCAGCAGCTTTTCTACTAGCGGGATCGACAATGAGCAGTTCTTC.

The rearrangement links TRBV4-1 to TRBJ2-3; a possible D gene is TRBD2 (5 bases). V was clipped by 3 bases and J by 1 base, with 11 bases between them. This CDR3 has 15 residues. Per the germline V gene, CDR1 is MGHRA and CDR2 is YSYEKL. CDR3 in DNA: TGCGCCAGCAGCCACTCGGGGAGAGGCACAGATACGCAGTATTTT. This sequence encodes CASSHSGRGTDTQYF.

CDR3 sequence (DNA): TGTGCCACCAGCAGATTCCGAACGGGACAGGGGAATGAAAAACTGTTTTTT. It yields the protein CATSRFRTGQGNEKLFF. The V call is TRBV15, the J call TRBJ1-4, with 10 positions matching TRBD1. Unmatched junction bases numbered 8, after V lost 2 bases and J lost 5 bases. CDR1 and CDR2 from the germline V gene are LNHNV and YYDKDF (reference sequence). This CDR3 is 17 amino acids long.